These T cell receptor beta chains were read from a single sample in a study of breast tumors, draining lymph nodes, adjacent tissues. Via MiXCR, TCRdb re-called the multiplex PCR reads, giving one row per CDR3 protein. The sample carries around 170,000 distinct CDR3 sequences, roughly a third recorded once. Material: axillary lymph node tissue. Receptor source: a female donor with breast cancer. Some clones in this sample may be carry-over from other donors' samples. CDR3s include the opening cysteine and the closing phenylalanine or tryptophan. Each record gives: J gene, D gene, clone size, V gene, CDR3 DNA, CDR3 protein. D genes are given only for firm matches. Rows may omit the clone size; those that give it use once, few, many or a size class.

>TRBJ1-1|TRBD1|few|TRBV6-5
TGTGCCAGCAGCAGGGGGACCACTGAAGCTTTCTTT
CASSRGTTEAFF
>TRBJ2-1|NA|many|TRBV20-1
TGCAGTGCTGAAACCGACACAGGGCTTGAGCAGTTCTTC
CSAETDTGLEQFF
>TRBJ1-5|NA|NA|TRBV20-1
TGCAGTGCTTCACGCGGGGGGGGAAACTACAATGAGCCCCAGCATTTT
CSASRGGGNYNEPQHF
>TRBJ1-1|NA|NA|TRBV20-1
TGCAGTGCTAGGGAGAACACTGAAGCTTTCTTT
CSARENTEAFF
>TRBJ1-3|NA|NA|TRBV20-1
TGCAGCGCGACTCAACGTGGCACCATATATTTT
CSATQRGTIYF
>TRBJ1-3|NA|many|TRBV19
TGTGCCAGTAACGACGGGCAAATCCGCAACACCATATATTTT
CASNDGQIRNTIYF
>TRBJ2-5|NA|NA|TRBV19
TGTGCCAGTAGTCTATTTCGGGGCGAGGGGGAGACCCAGTACTTC
CASSLFRGEGETQYF
>TRBJ2-1|NA|many|TRBV20-1
TGCAGTGCTACCGTCGGGGGCGTGGGGAATGAGCAGTTCTTC
CSATVGGVGNEQFF
>TRBJ2-3|TRBD2|many|TRBV4-2
TGTGCCAGCAGCCAGACACCTACTAGCGCCATCACAGATACGCAGTATTTT
CASSQTPTSAITDTQYF
>TRBJ1-5|NA|NA|TRBV5-8
TGTGCCAGCAGCTTGGATGAGGACAGTAATCAGCCCCAGCATTTT
CASSLDEDSNQPQHF
>TRBJ2-1|TRBD2|many|TRBV12-5
TGTGCTAGTGGTTTGGAACCGGGACTAGCGGGAGGGCCCTACAATGAGCAGTTCTTC
CASGLEPGLAGGPYNEQFF
>TRBJ2-3|TRBD2|many|TRBV12-5
TGTGCTAGTGGTTTGGTTTCAGCGGGAGGAGATACGCAGTATTTT
CASGLVSAGGDTQYF
>TRBJ1-1|TRBD1|few|TRBV30
TGTGCCTGGAGGACAGGGGGCGACACTGAAGCTTTCTTT
CAWRTGGDTEAFF
>TRBJ2-3|TRBD1|NA|TRBV11-1
TGTGCCAGCAGCTCAACAGGGGGAAATACGCAGTATTTT
CASSSTGGNTQYF
>TRBJ2-5|NA|NA|TRBV6-2/TRBV6-3
TGTACCAGCACTCATCAGGGGGGAGAGACCCAGTACTTC
CTSTHQGGETQYF
>TRBJ2-2|TRBD2|NA|TRBV20-1
TGCAGTGCTAGAGAAGGCGGGGGGGATACCGGGGAGCTGTTTTTT
CSAREGGGDTGELFF
>TRBJ2-5|TRBD1|many|TRBV28
TGTGCCAGCAGTCCCCTGACAGGCAGGGGGCAAGAGACCCAGTACTTC
CASSPLTGRGQETQYF